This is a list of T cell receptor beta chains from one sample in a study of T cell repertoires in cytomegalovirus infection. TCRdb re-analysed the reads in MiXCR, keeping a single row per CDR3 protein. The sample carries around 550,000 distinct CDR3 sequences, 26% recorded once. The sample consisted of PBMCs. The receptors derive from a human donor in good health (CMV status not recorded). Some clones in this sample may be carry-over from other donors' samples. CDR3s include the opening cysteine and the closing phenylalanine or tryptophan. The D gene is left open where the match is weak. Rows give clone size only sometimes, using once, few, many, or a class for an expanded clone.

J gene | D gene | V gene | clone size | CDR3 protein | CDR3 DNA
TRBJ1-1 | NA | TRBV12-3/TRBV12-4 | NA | CASTAGPTSTEAFF | TGTGCCAGCACCGCGGGACCTACAAGCACTGAAGCTTTCTTT
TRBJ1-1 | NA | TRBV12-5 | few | CASGFGLVNTEAFF | TGTGCTAGTGGTTTCGGATTGGTGAACACTGAAGCTTTCTTT
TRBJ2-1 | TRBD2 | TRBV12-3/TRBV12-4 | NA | CAIVVAGSYNEQFF | TGTGCCATTGTTGTAGCGGGGTCCTACAATGAGCAGTTCTTC
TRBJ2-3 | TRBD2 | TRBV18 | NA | CASSPVATGTSGSGDTNTQYF | TGTGCCAGCTCACCGGTGGCAACCGGGACTAGCGGGAGTGGTGACACGAATACGCAGTATTTT
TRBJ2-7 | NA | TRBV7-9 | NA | CASSRGGGSIPYEQYF | TGTGCCAGCAGCCGTGGGGGCGGGAGTATCCCCTACGAGCAGTACTTC
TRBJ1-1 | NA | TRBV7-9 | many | CASIGKGNTEAFF | TGTGCCAGCATTGGGAAGGGGAACACTGAAGCTTTCTTT
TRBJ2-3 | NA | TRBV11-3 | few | CASSLAGERDTQYF | TGTGCCAGCAGCTTAGCGGGGGAAAGGGATACGCAGTATTTT
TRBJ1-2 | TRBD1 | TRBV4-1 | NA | CASSQRGDRIYGYTF | TGCGCCAGCAGCCAAAGGGGGGACAGGATCTATGGCTACACCTTC
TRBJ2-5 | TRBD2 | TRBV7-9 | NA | CASSLVMTSGETQYF | TGTGCCAGCAGCTTAGTGATGACTAGCGGAGAGACCCAGTACTTC
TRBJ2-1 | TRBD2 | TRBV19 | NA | CASSKGLAGGDNEQFF | TGTGCCAGTAGTAAGGGACTAGCGGGAGGGGACAATGAGCAGTTCTTC
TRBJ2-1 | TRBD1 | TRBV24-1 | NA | CATSDRGQGDEQFF | TGTGCCACCAGTGACAGAGGACAGGGTGATGAGCAGTTCTTC